This is a list of T cell receptor beta chains from one sample in a study of blood T cell repertoires in COVID-19. The method was immunoSEQ multiplex PCR; TCRdb's version includes in-frame clones alone and lacks a portion of them. The sample holds some 220,000 clones, 65% to 85% seen once. Sequenced input: peripheral blood. The receptors shown here come from a woman between 55 and 75 years old with acute or convalescent COVID-19. Each CDR3 is given with its conserved first and last residue. A D gene is named only where the DNA matches it firmly. Not every row has a clone size; where given, it reads once, few, many or a size class.

D	size	V	J	DNA	CDR3
.	few	TRBV4-2	TRBJ1-2	TGTGCCAGCAGCCAAGATTACGAGGATTATGGCTACACCTTC	CASSQDYEDYGYTF
.	once	TRBV30	TRBJ1-1	TGTGCCTGGACCGCCGAGGAGGGTGACACTGAAGCTTTCTTT	CAWTAEEGDTEAFF
.	.	TRBV15	TRBJ2-2	TGTGCCACCAGCAGAGATTTTGGCGGCCCGAACACCGGGGAGCTGTTTTTT	CATSRDFGGPNTGELFF
.	.	TRBV3-1/TRBV3-2	TRBJ1-3	TGTGCCAGCAGCCACAGGGCCCTCGGCTCTGGAAACACCATATATTTT	CASSHRALGSGNTIYF
TRBD2	.	TRBV5-1	TRBJ2-3	TGCGCCAGCAGCTTGGCGGCCGGGACTAGCCCTAGCACAGATACGCAGTATTTT	CASSLAAGTSPSTDTQYF
TRBD2	.	TRBV11-2	TRBJ2-2	TGTGCCAGCAATGTAGCGGGGGACGGGAACACCGGGGAGCTGTTTTTT	CASNVAGDGNTGELFF
.	.	TRBV2	TRBJ2-7	TGTGCCAGCAGTGATACATACTACGAGCAGTACTTC	CASSDTYYEQYF
.	.	TRBV6-1	TRBJ2-1	TGTGCCAGCAGTGATTCGGACATCTTTCCCCCGTTCTTC	CASSDSDIFPPFF
TRBD1	.	TRBV7-9	TRBJ1-2	TGTGCCAGCAGACCTCAGGACAGGGCCCACTATGGCTACACCTTC	CASRPQDRAHYGYTF
TRBD1	.	TRBV6-5	TRBJ2-7	TGTGCCAGCACGGGGACAGGGATAATCTACGAGCAGTACTTC	CASTGTGIIYEQYF